A selection of T cell receptor beta chains follows, all from one sample in a study of T cells in Graves' hyperthyroidism and ophthalmopathy. Using its own MiXCR run on the multiplex PCR reads, TCRdb lists one record per CDR3 protein. The sample has 75,000 to 100,000 distinct CDR3 sequences; roughly half are singletons. Sequenced material: blood. The receptors stem from a woman aged 40 to 50 with Graves' hyperthyroidism. Both conserved end residues are part of each CDR3. A D gene is named only where the DNA matches it firmly. Part of the rows lack a size; the others show once, few, many or a class for expanded clones.

size,V,D,J,DNA,CDR3
few,TRBV5-1,NA,TRBJ2-3,TGCGCCAGCGGGCAGGGGTTGTTCACAGATACGCAGTATTTT,CASGQGLFTDTQYF
many,TRBV7-9,NA,TRBJ2-2,TGTGCCAGCAGCTCAAGGAGGGGGCCCGGGGAGCTGTTTTTT,CASSSRRGPGELFF
NA,TRBV7-2,NA,TRBJ2-1,TGTGCCAGCAGCTTAGGGGGGGTCACGGATGAGCAGTTCTTC,CASSLGGVTDEQFF
NA,TRBV30,NA,TRBJ1-1,TGTGCCTGGAGTAAGGAGTCGATGAACACTGAAGCTTTCTTT,CAWSKESMNTEAFF
many,TRBV24-1,NA,TRBJ2-5,TGTGCCACCAGTGGTGCCCGGGGTCAAGAGACCCAGTACTTC,CATSGARGQETQYF
NA,TRBV10-2,NA,TRBJ2-5,TGCGCCAGCAGTGAGCCAAAATGCCAAGAGACCCAGTACTTC,CASSEPKCQETQYF
few,TRBV10-3,NA,TRBJ1-1,TGTGCCATCAGTGAGACCGCTCTACTATTT,CAISETALLF
NA,TRBV7-2,NA,TRBJ2-2,TGTGCCAGCAGGTCTATAGGCACCGGGGAGCTGTTTTTT,CASRSIGTGELFF
few,TRBV6-2/TRBV6-3,NA,TRBJ2-7,TGTGCCAGCAGTTCACGGGTACGGGGCTCCTACGAGCAGTACTTC,CASSSRVRGSYEQYF
many,TRBV19,NA,TRBJ2-7,TGTGCCAGTAGTTTCCGACCGACCGCCTCCTACGAGCAGTACTTC,CASSFRPTASYEQYF
few,TRBV15,NA,TRBJ2-3,TGTGCCACCGCTCGGGGGAGCCCAGATACGCAGTATTTT,CATARGSPDTQYF
NA,TRBV7-8,NA,TRBJ2-6,TGTGCCAGCAGCTCGATACGCTCTGGGGCCAACGTCCTGACTTTC,CASSSIRSGANVLTF
few,TRBV11-2,NA,TRBJ1-2,TGTGCCAGCAGCTTAGATTCGGGCAGAGGTGACTATGGCTACACCTTC,CASSLDSGRGDYGYTF
medium-sized,TRBV25-1,TRBD1,TRBJ1-6,TGTGCCAGCAGTGAGACAGGGTTTCGTTCACCCCTCCACTTT,CASSETGFRSPLHF
once,TRBV4-1,NA,TRBJ1-2,TGCGCCAGCAGCCAAGACAACCTTTATGGCTACACCTTC,CASSQDNLYGYTF
many,TRBV20-1,TRBD2,TRBJ2-3,TGCAGTGCGATATCGGGACTAGCGGGAGCATATACGCAGTATTTT,CSAISGLAGAYTQYF
NA,TRBV2,NA,TRBJ1-5,TGCGCCAGCAGTGAAAATATAGTGGAGCCCCAGCATTTT,CASSENIVEPQHF
few,TRBV29-1,TRBD2,TRBJ2-5,TGCAGCGCCCCCGGGACTACGGCCCCGTGGGTGGAGACCCAGTACTTC,CSAPGTTAPWVETQYF
NA,TRBV2,NA,TRBJ1-5,TGTGCCAGCAGCGCCGGGGGGGGTACCAATCAGCCCCAGCATTTT,CASSAGGGTNQPQHF
many,TRBV20-1,NA,TRBJ2-3,TGCAGTGCTAGAGATCGGGAAGGGGTTGTAGAAGATACGCAGTATTTT,CSARDREGVVEDTQYF
NA,TRBV12-3/TRBV12-4,NA,TRBJ1-2,TGTGCCAGCAGTTCGTGGTCCAGGGGCGCGGGTGGCTACACCTTC,CASSSWSRGAGGYTF
many,TRBV5-1,TRBD2,TRBJ2-2,TGCGCCAGCGCGGGAGGGAACACCGGGGAGCTGTTTTTT,CASAGGNTGELFF
NA,TRBV5-1,TRBD1,TRBJ2-3,TGCGCCAGCAGCCCATGGACAGGACGAGTAGATACGCAGTATTTT,CASSPWTGRVDTQYF
few,TRBV20-1,NA,TRBJ1-1,TGCAGTGCTAGACCCCCCAAAGGGGCGCCACAAAATCAAGCTTTCTTT,CSARPPKGAPQNQAFF
NA,TRBV10-3,NA,TRBJ2-6,TGTGCCATCAGTGAGTCGGAGTTGACTTTC,CAISESELTF
few,TRBV2,TRBD1,TRBJ1-5,TGTGCCAGCGCGACAGGGAATAGCAATCAGCCCCAGCATTTT,CASATGNSNQPQHF